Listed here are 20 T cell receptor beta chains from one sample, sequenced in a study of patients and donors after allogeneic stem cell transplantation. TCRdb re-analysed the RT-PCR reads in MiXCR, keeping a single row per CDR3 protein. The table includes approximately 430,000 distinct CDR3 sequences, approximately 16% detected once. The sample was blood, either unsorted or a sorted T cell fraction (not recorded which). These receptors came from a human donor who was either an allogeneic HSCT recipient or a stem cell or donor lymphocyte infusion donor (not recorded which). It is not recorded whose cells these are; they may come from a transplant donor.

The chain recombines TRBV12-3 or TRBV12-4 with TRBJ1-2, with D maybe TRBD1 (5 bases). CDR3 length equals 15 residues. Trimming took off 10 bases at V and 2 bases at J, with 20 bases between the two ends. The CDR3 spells CATYQGFSNNYGYTF. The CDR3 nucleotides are TGTGCCACCTATCAGGGTTTTAGTAACAACTATGGCTACACCTTC.

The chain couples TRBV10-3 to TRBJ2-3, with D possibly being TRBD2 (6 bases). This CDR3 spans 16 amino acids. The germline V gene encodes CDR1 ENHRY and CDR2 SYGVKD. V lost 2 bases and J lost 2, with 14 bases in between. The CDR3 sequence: CAISEKTGTFTDTQYF. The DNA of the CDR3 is TGTGCCATCAGTGAGAAAACGGGGACTTTCACAGATACGCAGTATTTT.

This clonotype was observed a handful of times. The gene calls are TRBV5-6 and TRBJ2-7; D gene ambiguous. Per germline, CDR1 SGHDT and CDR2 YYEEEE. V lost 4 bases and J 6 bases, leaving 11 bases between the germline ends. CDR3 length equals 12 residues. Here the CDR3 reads CASSSPVLEQYF. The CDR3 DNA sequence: TGTGCCAGCAGCAGCCCCGTCCTCGAGCAGTACTTC.

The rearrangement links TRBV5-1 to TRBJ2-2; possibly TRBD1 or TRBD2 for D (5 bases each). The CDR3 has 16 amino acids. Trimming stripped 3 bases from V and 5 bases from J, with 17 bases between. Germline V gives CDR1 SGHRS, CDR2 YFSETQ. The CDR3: CASSSYGASGTGELFF. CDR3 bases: TGCGCCAGCAGCTCCTATGGGGCATCGGGGACCGGGGAGCTGTTTTTT.

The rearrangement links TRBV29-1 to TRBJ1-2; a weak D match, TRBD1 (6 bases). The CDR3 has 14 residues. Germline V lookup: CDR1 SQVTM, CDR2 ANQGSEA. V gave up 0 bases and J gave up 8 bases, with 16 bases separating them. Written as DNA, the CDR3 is TGCAGCGTTGAAGATCCAGGGGCAGGGATCGGCTACACCTTC. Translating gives CSVEDPGAGIGYTF.

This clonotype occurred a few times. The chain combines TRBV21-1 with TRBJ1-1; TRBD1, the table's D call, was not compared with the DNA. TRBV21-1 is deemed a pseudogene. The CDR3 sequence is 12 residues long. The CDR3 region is CASSSAHPEAFF. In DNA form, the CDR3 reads TGTGCCAGCAGCTCCGCCCACCCTGAAGCTTTCTTT.

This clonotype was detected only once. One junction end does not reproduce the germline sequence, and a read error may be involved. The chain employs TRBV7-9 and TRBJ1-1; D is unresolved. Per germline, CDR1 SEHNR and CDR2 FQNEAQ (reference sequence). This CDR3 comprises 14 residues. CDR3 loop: CANSSNPSGVAPFF. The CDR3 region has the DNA TGTGCCAACAGCTCAAACCCCTCAGGAGTCGCGCCTTTCTTT.

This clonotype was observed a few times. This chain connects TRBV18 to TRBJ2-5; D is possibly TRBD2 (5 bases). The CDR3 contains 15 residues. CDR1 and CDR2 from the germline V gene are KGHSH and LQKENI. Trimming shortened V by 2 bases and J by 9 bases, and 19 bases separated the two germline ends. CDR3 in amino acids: CASSPEGVGKRPQYF. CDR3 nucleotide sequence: TGTGCCAGCTCACCAGAGGGAGTGGGCAAGAGACCCCAGTACTTC.

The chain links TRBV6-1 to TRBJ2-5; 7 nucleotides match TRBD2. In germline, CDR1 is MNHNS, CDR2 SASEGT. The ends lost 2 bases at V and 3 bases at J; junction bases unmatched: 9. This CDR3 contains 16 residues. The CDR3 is CASSELGGTAKETQYF. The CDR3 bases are TGTGCCAGCAGTGAATTGGGAGGGACTGCCAAAGAGACCCAGTACTTC.

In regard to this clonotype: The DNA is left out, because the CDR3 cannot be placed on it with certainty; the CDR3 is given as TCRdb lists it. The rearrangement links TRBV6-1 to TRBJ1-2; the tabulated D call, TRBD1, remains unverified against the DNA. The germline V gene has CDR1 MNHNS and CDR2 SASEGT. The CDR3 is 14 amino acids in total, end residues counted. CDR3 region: CASILDRANYGYTF.

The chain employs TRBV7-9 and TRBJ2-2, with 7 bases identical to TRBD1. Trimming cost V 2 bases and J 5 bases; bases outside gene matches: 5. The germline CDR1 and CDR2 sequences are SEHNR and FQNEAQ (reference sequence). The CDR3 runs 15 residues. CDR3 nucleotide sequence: TGTGCCAGCAGCTTAAGGGACAGAGTTACCGGGGAGCTGTTTTTT. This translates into CASSLRDRVTGELFF.

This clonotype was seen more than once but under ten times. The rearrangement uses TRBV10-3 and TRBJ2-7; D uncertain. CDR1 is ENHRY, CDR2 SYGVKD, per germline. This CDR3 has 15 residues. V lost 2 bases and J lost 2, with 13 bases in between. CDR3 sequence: CAISEASRIPYEQYF. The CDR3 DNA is TGTGCCATCAGTGAGGCCAGCAGAATACCCTACGAGCAGTACTTC.

The CDR3 reads CAISELAGGSSAYF. In DNA form, the CDR3 reads TGTGCCATCAGTGAGCTAGCGGGAGGGAGCTCCGCGTACTTC. J is TRBJ2-7 and V is TRBV10-3; 12 bases agree with TRBD2. This CDR3 has 14 amino acids. The V gene's germline CDR1 is ENHRY and CDR2 SYGVKD. The V gene end was trimmed by 2 bases and the J gene end by 12 bases; junction bases not matched to a gene: 8.

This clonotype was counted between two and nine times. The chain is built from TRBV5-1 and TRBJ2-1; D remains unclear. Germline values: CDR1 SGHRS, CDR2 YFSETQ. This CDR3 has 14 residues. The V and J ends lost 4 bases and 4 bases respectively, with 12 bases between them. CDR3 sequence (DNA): TGCGCCAGCAGCCTCGGAGTCGATTACAATGAGCAGTTCTTC. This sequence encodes CASSLGVDYNEQFF. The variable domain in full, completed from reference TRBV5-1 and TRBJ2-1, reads KAGVTQTPRYLIKTRGQQVTLSCSPISGHRSVSWYQQTPGQGLQFLFEYFSETQRNKGNFPGRFSGRQFSNSRSEMNVSTLELGDSALYLCASSLGVDYNEQFFGPGTRLTVL.

DNA of the CDR3: TGCGCCAGCAGCCGACAGTGGGCAGATACGCAGTATTTT. Its translation is CASSRQWADTQYF. The J gene is TRBJ2-3, the V gene TRBV5-1; weak D call: TRBD1 (5 bases). CDR3 size: 13 residues. In germline, CDR1 is SGHRS, CDR2 YFSETQ. V lost 4 bases, J lost 4 bases, and 10 bases lay in between.

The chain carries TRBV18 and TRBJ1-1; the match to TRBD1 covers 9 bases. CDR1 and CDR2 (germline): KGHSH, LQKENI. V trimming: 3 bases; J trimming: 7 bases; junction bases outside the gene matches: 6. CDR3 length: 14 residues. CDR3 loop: CASSPTQGALEAFF. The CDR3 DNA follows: TGTGCCAGCTCACCGACACAGGGGGCACTTGAAGCTTTCTTT.

DNA for the CDR3: TGTGCCATCGGGGGACTAGCGGGAAGAAACTACAATGAGCAGTTCTTC. This sequence encodes CAIGGLAGRNYNEQFF. The chain couples TRBV10-3 to TRBJ2-1; 13 nucleotides match TRBD2. The CDR3 is 16 amino acids. The junction had 7 bases not matched to a gene; V was cut back by 8 bases and J by 3 bases. Per the germline V gene, CDR1 is ENHRY and CDR2 is SYGVKD.

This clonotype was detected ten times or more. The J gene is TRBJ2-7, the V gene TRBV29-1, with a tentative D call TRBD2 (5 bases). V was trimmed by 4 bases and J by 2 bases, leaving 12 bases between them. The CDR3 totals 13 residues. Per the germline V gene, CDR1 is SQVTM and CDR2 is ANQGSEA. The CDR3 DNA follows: TGCAGCGTTGGGACCCTCGGGACCTACGAGCAGTACTTC. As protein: CSVGTLGTYEQYF.

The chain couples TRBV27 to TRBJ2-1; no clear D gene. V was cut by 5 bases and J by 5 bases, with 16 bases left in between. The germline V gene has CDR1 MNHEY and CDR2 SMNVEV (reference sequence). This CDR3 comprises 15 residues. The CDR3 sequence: CASSPEHGYDNEQFF. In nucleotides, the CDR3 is TGTGCCAGCAGTCCCGAACATGGATACGACAATGAGCAGTTCTTC.

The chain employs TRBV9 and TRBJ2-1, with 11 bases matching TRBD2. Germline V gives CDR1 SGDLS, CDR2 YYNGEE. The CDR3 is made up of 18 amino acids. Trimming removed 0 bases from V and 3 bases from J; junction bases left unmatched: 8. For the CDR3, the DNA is TGTGCCAGCAGCGTAGGCCCTAGCGGGGGGAATTTCTACAATGAGCAGTTCTTC. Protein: CASSVGPSGGNFYNEQFF. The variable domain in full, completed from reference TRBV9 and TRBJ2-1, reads DSGVTQTPKHLITATGQRVTLRCSPRSGDLSVYWYQQSLDQGLQFLIQYYNGEERAKGNILERFSAQQFPDLHSELNLSSLELGDSALYFCASSVGPSGGNFYNEQFFGPGTRLTVL.